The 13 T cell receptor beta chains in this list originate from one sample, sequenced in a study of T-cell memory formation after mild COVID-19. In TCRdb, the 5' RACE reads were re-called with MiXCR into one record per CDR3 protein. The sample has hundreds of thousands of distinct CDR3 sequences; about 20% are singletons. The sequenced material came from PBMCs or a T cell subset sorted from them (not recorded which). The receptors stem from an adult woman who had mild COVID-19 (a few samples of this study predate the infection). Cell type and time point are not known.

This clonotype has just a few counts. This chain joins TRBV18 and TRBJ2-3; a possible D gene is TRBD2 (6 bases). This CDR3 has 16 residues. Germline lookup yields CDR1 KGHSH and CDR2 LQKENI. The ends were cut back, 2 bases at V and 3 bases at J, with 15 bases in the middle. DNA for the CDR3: TGTGCCAGCTCACCAAGCCCACCGGGGAGGACAGATACGCAGTATTTT. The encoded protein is CASSPSPPGRTDTQYF.

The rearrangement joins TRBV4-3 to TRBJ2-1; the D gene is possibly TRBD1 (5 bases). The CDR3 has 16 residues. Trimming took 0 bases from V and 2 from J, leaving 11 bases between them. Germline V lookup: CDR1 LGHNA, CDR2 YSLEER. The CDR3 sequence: CASSQEWAGTYNEQFF. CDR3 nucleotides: TGCGCCAGCAGCCAAGAATGGGCAGGGACCTACAATGAGCAGTTCTTC.

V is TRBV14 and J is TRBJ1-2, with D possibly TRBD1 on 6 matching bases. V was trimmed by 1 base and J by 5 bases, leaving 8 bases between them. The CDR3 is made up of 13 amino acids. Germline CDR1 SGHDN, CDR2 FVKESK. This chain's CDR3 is CASSQGQVYGYTF. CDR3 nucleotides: TGTGCCAGCAGCCAAGGACAGGTGTATGGCTACACCTTC.

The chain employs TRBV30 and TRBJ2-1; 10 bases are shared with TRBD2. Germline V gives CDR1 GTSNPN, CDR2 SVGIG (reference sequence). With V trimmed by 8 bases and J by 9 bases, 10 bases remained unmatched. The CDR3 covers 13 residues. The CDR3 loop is CANSLAGVFEQFF. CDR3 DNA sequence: TGTGCCAACTCCCTAGCGGGGGTTTTTGAGCAGTTCTTC. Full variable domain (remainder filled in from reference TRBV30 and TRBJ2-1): SQTIHQWPATLVQPVGSPLSLECTVEGTSNPNLYWYRQAAGRGLQLLFYSVGIGQISSEVPQNLSASRPQDRQFILSSKKLLLSDSGFYLCANSLAGVFEQFFGPGTRLTVL.

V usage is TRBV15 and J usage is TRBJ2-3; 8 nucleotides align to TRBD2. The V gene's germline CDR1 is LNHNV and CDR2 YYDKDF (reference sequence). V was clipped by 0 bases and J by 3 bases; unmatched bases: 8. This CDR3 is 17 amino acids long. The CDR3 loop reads CATSRDGRGGLTDTQYF. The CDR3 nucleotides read TGTGCCACCAGCAGAGATGGACGGGGGGGCCTGACAGATACGCAGTATTTT.

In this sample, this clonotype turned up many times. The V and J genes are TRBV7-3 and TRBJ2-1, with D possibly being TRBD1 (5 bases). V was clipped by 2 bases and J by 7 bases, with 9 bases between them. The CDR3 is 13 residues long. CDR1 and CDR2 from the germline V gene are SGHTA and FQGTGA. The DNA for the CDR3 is TGTGCCAGCAGCTTAGGGGCAGGGAATGAGCAGTTCTTC. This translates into CASSLGAGNEQFF.

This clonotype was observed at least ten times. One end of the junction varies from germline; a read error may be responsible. In nucleotides, the CDR3 is TGTGCCAGCAGTTTAGGTGGAAGGGAGACCCAGTACTTC. Translating it yields CASSLGGRETQYF. The genes are TRBV7-2 and TRBJ2-5, with unresolved D. Germline CDR1 and CDR2: SGHTA and FQGNSA. This CDR3 region has 13 residues. The full variable domain, rest sourced from reference TRBV7-2 and TRBJ2-5, is GAGVSQSPSNKVTEKGKDVELRCDPISGHTALYWYRQSLGQGLEFLIYFQGNSAPDKSGLPSDRFSAERTGGSVSTLTIQRTQQEDSAVYLCASSLGGRETQYFGPGTRLLVL.

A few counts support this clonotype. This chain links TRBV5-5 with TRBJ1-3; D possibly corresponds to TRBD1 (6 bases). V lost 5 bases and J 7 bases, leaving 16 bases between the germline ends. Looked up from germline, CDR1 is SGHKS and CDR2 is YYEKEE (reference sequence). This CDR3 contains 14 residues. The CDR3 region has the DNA TGTGCCAGCAGGAGTGGGACAAAAGCGAACACCATATATTTT. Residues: CASRSGTKANTIYF.

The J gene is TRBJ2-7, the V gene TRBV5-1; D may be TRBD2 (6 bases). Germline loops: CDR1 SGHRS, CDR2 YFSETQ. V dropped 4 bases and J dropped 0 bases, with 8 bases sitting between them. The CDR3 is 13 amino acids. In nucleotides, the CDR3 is TGCGCCAGCAGCGTGGAGGGCTCCTACGAGCAGTACTTC. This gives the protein CASSVEGSYEQYF.

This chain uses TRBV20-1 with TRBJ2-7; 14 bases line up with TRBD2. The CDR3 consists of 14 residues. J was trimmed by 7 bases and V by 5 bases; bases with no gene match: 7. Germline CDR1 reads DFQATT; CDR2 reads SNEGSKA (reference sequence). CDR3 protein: CSAATSGGAWEQYF. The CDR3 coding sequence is TGCAGTGCTGCGACTAGCGGGGGGGCCTGGGAGCAGTACTTC.

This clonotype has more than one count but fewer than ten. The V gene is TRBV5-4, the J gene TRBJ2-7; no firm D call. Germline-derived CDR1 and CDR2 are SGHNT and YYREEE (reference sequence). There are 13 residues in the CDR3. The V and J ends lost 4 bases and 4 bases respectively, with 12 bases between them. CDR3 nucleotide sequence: TGTGCCAGCAGCCGCCAGACGGATTACGAGCAGTACTTC. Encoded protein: CASSRQTDYEQYF.

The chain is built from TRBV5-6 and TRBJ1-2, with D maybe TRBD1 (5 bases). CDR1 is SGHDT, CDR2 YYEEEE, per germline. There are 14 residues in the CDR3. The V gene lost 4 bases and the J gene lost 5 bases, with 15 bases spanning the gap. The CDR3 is CASSHWGLGYGYTF. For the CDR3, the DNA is TGTGCCAGCAGCCATTGGGGCCTGGGGTATGGCTACACCTTC.

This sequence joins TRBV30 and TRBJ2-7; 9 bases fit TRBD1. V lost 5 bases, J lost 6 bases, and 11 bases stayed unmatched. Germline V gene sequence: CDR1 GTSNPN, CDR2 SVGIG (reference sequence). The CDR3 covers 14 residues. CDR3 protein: CAWLRGTGKGEQYF. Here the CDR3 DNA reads TGTGCCTGGTTACGGGGGACAGGGAAAGGCGAGCAGTACTTC.